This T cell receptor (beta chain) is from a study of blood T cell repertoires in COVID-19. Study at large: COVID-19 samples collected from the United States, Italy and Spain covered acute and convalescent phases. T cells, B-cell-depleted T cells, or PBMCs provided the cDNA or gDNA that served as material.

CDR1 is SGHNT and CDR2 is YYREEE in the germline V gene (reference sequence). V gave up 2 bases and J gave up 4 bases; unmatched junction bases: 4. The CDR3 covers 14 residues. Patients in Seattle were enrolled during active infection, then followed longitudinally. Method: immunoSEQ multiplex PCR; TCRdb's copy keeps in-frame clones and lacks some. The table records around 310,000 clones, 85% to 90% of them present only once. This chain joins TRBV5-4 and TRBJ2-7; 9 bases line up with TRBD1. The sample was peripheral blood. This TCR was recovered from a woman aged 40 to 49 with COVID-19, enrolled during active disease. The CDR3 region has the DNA TGTGCCAGCAGCTTCCGGGACAGGGTTTACGAGCAGTACTTC. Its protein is CASSFRDRVYEQYF.